Below are 26 T cell receptor beta chains sequenced from a single sample in a study of CD8 T cells in Susac syndrome. The RNA input was about 0.5 to 1 ug, and it was reverse transcribed with random hexamers. MiXCR, run by TCRdb on the immunoSEQ multiplex PCR reads, gives a single entry per CDR3 protein. This table has some 150,000 distinct CDR3 sequences, approximately 94% appearing once. The sample was CD4+ T cells from PBMCs. The source of these receptors is a human donor in good health.

This clonotype was observed once. The chain uses TRBV5-1 and TRBJ2-3; D possibly corresponds to TRBD2 (5 bases). This CDR3 is 14 amino acids long. Germline assignment: CDR1 SGHRS and CDR2 YFSETQ. V gave up 0 bases and J gave up 6 bases, with 11 bases separating them. The CDR3 region has the DNA TGCGCCAGCAGCTTGGCGGGGTCGTGGGATACGCAGTATTTT. Translating it yields CASSLAGSWDTQYF.

V usage is TRBV7-9 and J usage is TRBJ2-1; D gene unclear. The CDR3 spans 11 residues. CDR1 and CDR2 (germline): SEHNR, FQNEAQ (reference sequence). The V gene lost 6 bases and the J gene lost 8 bases, with 8 bases spanning the gap. The CDR3 nucleotides read TGTGCCAGCAGTAGGTTGGATGAGCAGTTCTTC. It codes for CASSRLDEQFF.

This clonotype appeared a few times. The chain is built from TRBV6-5 and TRBJ1-2; maybe TRBD1 (6 bases). The germline gives CDR1 MNHEY, CDR2 SVGAGI. V gave up 6 bases and J gave up 5 bases, with 13 bases separating them. The CDR3 loop spans 13 amino acids. The CDR3 coding sequence is TGTGCCAGCAGACGGACAGACTCTTATGGCTACACCTTC. Translation: CASRRTDSYGYTF.

The V gene is TRBV14, the J gene TRBJ2-7, with D uncertain. Germline CDR1 and CDR2: SGHDN and FVKESK. V lost 4 bases and J 3 bases, leaving 13 bases between the germline ends. This CDR3 comprises 14 residues. CDR3 protein: CASSPHGSSYEQYF. In nucleotides, the CDR3 is TGTGCCAGCAGCCCCCATGGCAGTAGCTACGAGCAGTACTTC.

The chain couples TRBV4-2 to TRBJ1-1; D is undetermined. The V end lost 2 bases, the J end lost 0 bases, and 7 bases lay between the germline ends. Per germline, CDR1 LGHNA and CDR2 YNFKEQ. There are 14 residues in the CDR3. The CDR3 region has the DNA TGTGCCAGCAGCCAACGGAACCTGAACACTGAAGCTTTCTTT. It codes for CASSQRNLNTEAFF.

This clonotype was observed a handful of times. The genes are TRBV20-1 and TRBJ2-7, with 10 bases fitting TRBD2. V trimming: 4 bases; J trimming: 3 bases; junction bases outside the gene matches: 6. CDR3 length: 14 amino acids. Germline V gene sequence: CDR1 DFQATT, CDR2 SNEGSKA (reference sequence). CDR3 DNA: TGCAGTGCTACCTTAGCGGGAGGAAACTACGAGCAGTACTTC. Amino acid sequence: CSATLAGGNYEQYF.

The chain is built from TRBV28 and TRBJ2-7; 11 bases map to TRBD2. The germline V gene has CDR1 MDHEN and CDR2 SYDVKM. The CDR3 is 15 residues long. Trimming took 2 bases from V and 1 from J; bases not matched to a gene: 1. The CDR3 DNA sequence: TGTGCCAGCAGTTTACCTAGCGGGAGGTCCTACGAGCAGTACTTC. As protein: CASSLPSGRSYEQYF.

The V call is TRBV19, the J call TRBJ2-2; 8 positions agree with TRBD1. Per germline, CDR1 LNHDA and CDR2 SQIVND (reference sequence). The CDR3 loop spans 15 amino acids. Trimming removed 3 bases from V and 6 bases from J; junction bases left unmatched: 6. CDR3: CASSIVDRAAGELFF. In nucleotides, the CDR3 is TGTGCCAGTAGTATTGTGGACAGGGCGGCCGGGGAGCTGTTTTTT.

The gene calls are TRBV27 and TRBJ2-7, with D perhaps TRBD1 (6 bases). This CDR3 has 13 amino acids. Germline CDR1 MNHEY, CDR2 SMNVEV (reference sequence). V dropped 3 bases and J dropped 1 base, with 7 bases sitting between them. Here the CDR3 reads CASSFTGSYEQYF. CDR3 in DNA: TGTGCCAGCAGTTTTACAGGGTCCTACGAGCAGTACTTC.

The chain uses TRBV30 and TRBJ1-3; TRBD1 is a possible D gene (5 bases). Germline loops: CDR1 GTSNPN, CDR2 SVGIG (reference sequence). V lost 3 bases and J 2 bases, leaving 11 bases between the germline ends. This CDR3 region has 14 residues. The CDR3 here is CAWRNAGTGNTIYF. Written as DNA, the CDR3 is TGTGCCTGGAGGAACGCAGGGACTGGAAACACCATATATTTT.

The rearrangement joins TRBV6-1 to TRBJ2-7; TRBD1 agrees at 8 bases. V trimming: 6 bases; J trimming: 1 base; junction bases outside the gene matches: 5. The CDR3 extends over 14 amino acids. Germline V CDR1 and CDR2: MNHNS, SASEGT. This CDR3 is CASRWTGPSYEQYF. The CDR3 DNA is TGTGCCAGCAGATGGACAGGGCCTTCCTACGAGCAGTACTTC.

The genes are TRBV5-6 and TRBJ2-7, with 8 bases matching TRBD2. CDR3 size: 17 residues. Germline CDR1 reads SGHDT; CDR2 reads YYEEEE. The V and J ends lost 3 bases and 4 bases, in that order; junction bases with no gene match: 15. The CDR3 sequence: CASSSRTSGGRTYEQYF. For the CDR3, the DNA is TGTGCCAGCAGCTCCCGGACTAGTGGCGGGAGGACGTACGAGCAGTACTTC.

The J gene is TRBJ2-1, the V gene TRBV5-4, with D unresolved. Germline V gives CDR1 SGHNT, CDR2 YYREEE (reference sequence). V shed 4 bases and J shed 3 bases, with 8 bases lying between them. CDR3 length: 13 amino acids. CDR3 sequence reads: CASSPTVYNEQFF. The CDR3 nucleotides are TGTGCCAGCAGCCCGACTGTCTACAATGAGCAGTTCTTC.

The rearrangement uses TRBV20-1 and TRBJ2-7; weak D call: TRBD1 (7 bases). V gave up 3 bases and J gave up 9 bases, with 15 bases separating them. Germline assignment: CDR1 DFQATT and CDR2 SNEGSKA (reference sequence). The CDR3 loop spans 12 amino acids. In DNA, the CDR3 is TGCAGTGCTAGCGGCAGGGGGGTAGCGCAGTACTTC. Protein sequence: CSASGRGVAQYF.

The chain combines TRBV5-5 with TRBJ2-2; D not resolved. Trimming removed 4 bases at V and 0 bases at J, with 7 bases between. The CDR3 runs 14 residues. The germline CDR1 and CDR2 sequences are SGHKS and YYEKEE (reference sequence). The CDR3 bases are TGTGCCAGCAGCCGAAGATCGAACACCGGGGAGCTGTTTTTT. Protein: CASSRRSNTGELFF.

J is TRBJ2-7 and V is TRBV20-1, with 8 bases matching TRBD2. The CDR3 has 14 residues. Looked up from germline, CDR1 is DFQATT and CDR2 is SNEGSKA (reference sequence). Losses at the gene ends were 5 bases for V and 0 bases for J; bases not matched to a gene: 6. The CDR3 is CSAGVAGTSYEQYF. CDR3 DNA sequence: TGCAGTGCTGGGGTAGCGGGGACCTCCTACGAGCAGTACTTC.

This clonotype came up once. This rearrangement joins TRBV3-1 to TRBJ2-1, with D possibly TRBD1 on 5 matching bases. In germline, CDR1 is LGHDT, CDR2 YNNKEL (reference sequence). The length of the CDR3 is 15 residues. V dropped 4 bases and J dropped 7 bases, with 17 bases sitting between them. As DNA, the CDR3 is TGTGCCAGCAGCCGGGGCGGTTCTTTTGGGAATGAGCAGTTCTTC. Amino acid sequence: CASSRGGSFGNEQFF.

The V gene is TRBV11-2, the J gene TRBJ2-1; no firm D call. V lost 6 bases and J 4 bases, leaving 10 bases between the germline ends. The CDR3 totals 13 residues. Germline-derived CDR1 and CDR2 are SGHAT and FQNNGV. CDR3 sequence (DNA): TGTGCCAGCAGAAAAGAGAGGTACAATGAGCAGTTCTTC. It encodes CASRKERYNEQFF.

The chain has TRBV9 and TRBJ2-6, with D perhaps matching TRBD1 (5 bases). This CDR3 has 17 amino acids. The V gene's germline CDR1 is SGDLS and CDR2 YYNGEE. The germline V and J ends were trimmed by 5 bases and 0 bases, with 15 bases remaining between them. CDR3 DNA: TGTGCCAGCAGTGCCTTTGGACAAAGCTCTGGGGCCAACGTCCTGACTTTC. It specifies CASSAFGQSSGANVLTF.

V usage is TRBV10-3 and J usage is TRBJ2-1; D is ambiguous. In germline, CDR1 is ENHRY, CDR2 SYGVKD. V was trimmed by 7 bases and J by 4 bases, leaving 11 bases between them. The CDR3 runs 13 residues. CDR3 coding DNA: TGTGCCATCACGGCGGAAGTATACAATGAGCAGTTCTTC. Translation gives CAITAEVYNEQFF.

The V call is TRBV2, the J call TRBJ1-2; no clear D gene. The germline V and J ends were trimmed by 1 base and 5 bases, with 8 bases remaining between them. CDR1 SNHLY and CDR2 FYNNEI come from the germline V gene. This CDR3 spans 13 amino acids. The CDR3 loop reads CASSEGGPYGYTF. The DNA of the CDR3 is TGTGCCAGCAGTGAAGGGGGTCCATATGGCTACACCTTC.

The chain combines TRBV20-1 with TRBJ2-7; D is unresolved. The CDR3 contains 13 residues. The V end was cut by 1 base, the J end by 5 bases, with 12 bases between. Looked up from germline, CDR1 is DFQATT and CDR2 is SNEGSKA (reference sequence). The CDR3 loop is CSARGGRTHEQYF. CDR3 nucleotide sequence: TGCAGTGCTAGAGGTGGGCGCACGCACGAGCAGTACTTC.

The V gene is TRBV27, the J gene TRBJ2-7; 7 bases line up with TRBD1. The CDR3 extends over 13 amino acids. V lost 6 bases and J lost 3; bases outside the gene matches: 5. Germline V gene data show CDR1 as MNHEY and CDR2 as SMNVEV (reference sequence). The CDR3 reads CASRRQGFYEQYF. The CDR3 DNA reads TGTGCCAGCAGACGACAGGGTTTCTACGAGCAGTACTTC.

The chain links TRBV20-1 to TRBJ2-7, with 7 positions matching TRBD1. The V segment lost 6 bases and the J segment 8 bases; nucleotides outside the gene matches: 16. Looked up from germline, CDR1 is DFQATT and CDR2 is SNEGSKA (reference sequence). The CDR3 length is 14 residues. The chain's CDR3 is CSAPTPGQRTQQYF. The DNA for the CDR3 is TGCAGTGCCCCGACCCCGGGACAGCGTACTCAGCAGTACTTC.

This chain uses TRBV19 with TRBJ2-6, with 10 bases that match TRBD1. The CDR3 totals 18 residues. The ends lost 1 base at V and 3 bases at J; junction bases unmatched: 6. Germline V gene sequence: CDR1 LNHDA, CDR2 SQIVND (reference sequence). The CDR3: CASSIGATGGFGANVLTF. The CDR3 nucleotides are TGTGCCAGTAGTATAGGGGCGACAGGGGGCTTTGGGGCCAACGTCCTGACTTTC.

J is TRBJ1-2 and V is TRBV7-9; no definite D call. V lost 3 bases and J lost 4, with 6 bases in between. Germline CDR1 reads SEHNR; CDR2 reads FQNEAQ (reference sequence). The CDR3 spans 12 residues. CDR3 bases: TGTGCCAGCAGCTTCCATAGCTATGGCTACACCTTC. Translating gives CASSFHSYGYTF.